The entry that follows covers one TCR beta chain sequence. The antigen is not known. Here immunoSEQ multiplex PCR was the method, and the copy in TCRdb shows in-frame clones only, minus some. This table has 300,000 to 350,000 clones, approximately 90% appearing once. This CDR3 spans 13 amino acids. Unmatched junction bases numbered 5, after V lost 5 bases and J lost 4 bases. Germline V gene data show CDR1 as MNHEY and CDR2 as SMNVEV (reference sequence). The data derive from a study of Ad26.COV2.S vaccination and SARS-CoV-2 variants. Study observations and caveats: Breadth and depth estimates from TCRs may understate total T cell responses. With respect to non-spike TCR breadth, vaccine and placebo recipients were similar. Substantial post-vaccination breadth of spike-specific CD8+ and CD4+ T cell responses was reported.

Treatment indicated: roughly 20 received Ad26.COV2.S at low or high dose, single or two shots; 5 received placebo; per-sample allocation not given. Samples came from day 63 after the first vaccine or placebo injection. Ad26.COV2.S expressed prefusion-stabilized spike from the original Wuhan strain. The sample here was peripheral blood, taken in a trial of Ad26.COV2.S vaccine versus placebo. The TCR originated in a person aged 18 to 65 who received the Ad26.COV2.S COVID-19 vaccine or a placebo. The J gene is TRBJ2-7, the V gene TRBV27; TRBD1 agrees at 7 bases. The CDR3 sequence: CASSPNRGYEQYF. The CDR3 DNA sequence: TGTGCCAGCAGTCCAAACAGGGGATACGAGCAGTACTTC.